This T cell receptor beta chain derives from a study of T cell responses to AZD1222 COVID-19 vaccine (TCRdb year 2021). Describing the broader study: AZD1222 recipients whose second dose came at about 4 weeks and those whose second dose came at about 12 weeks were combined into one group, since spike-specific TCR depth and breadth did not differ between the two schedules. Enrollment into the trials was organized by age into subgroups of 18-55, 56-69 and 70-plus years, and those subgroups contained roughly 140, 27 and 60 TCR-sequenced participants, respectively. A total of just over 230 trial participants underwent TCR sequencing, of whom 200 to 220 had received two doses of AZD1222 and around 25 had received two doses of the MenACWY control vaccine. What the work shows at the level of the full study, not this receptor alone: A significant rise in spike-specific TCR breadth and depth was observed after two AZD1222 doses relative to day 0 and relative to MenACWY recipients. The vaccine-associated CD4 TCRs covered the entire spike protein, and the dominant responses fell in regions 160-218 and 743-854. Nearly half of unique spike-specific TCRs reportedly recognized epitopes outside regions mutated in the B.1.351 and B.1.1.7 variants. Because no day 14 peak-response samples were available, repertoires were characterized only after the peak T cell response. Only five to seven AZD1222 recipients were SARS-CoV-2 seropositive at baseline, limiting conclusions about previously exposed vaccinees. In the small 56-69-year group, the increase in depth fell short of significance, most likely because of low power. Participants were mostly white British, with more females than males. The authors suggested clonal diversity may have been underestimated.

From its cysteine to its phenylalanine, the CDR3 spans 15 amino acids. Solely the CDR3 DNA is kept, with 45 bases framed from the first base. CDR1 and CDR2 (MNHEY, SMNVEV) derive from the germline V gene (reference sequence). Trimming costs V 2 bases and J 6 bases, and their ends lie 14 bases apart. In light of the paper, this sample's time point label describes: baseline before first vaccination. Vaccinee samples were obtained from the UK trials COV001 and COV002, which included a single-blind randomized controlled phase 2/3 trial of AZD1222 (ChAdOx1 nCoV-19) in healthy adults. For TCRbeta chain sequencing, PBMC samples were collected from trial participants at day 0 and at day 28 after the second dose. As regards this clone: Its binding antigen is unknown. The input lacks base qualities; no much larger clone sits a single base away.

The CDR3 regions of human TCRbeta chains were analyzed by immunosequencing. From the authors' description of their analysis: Repertoire TCRs were checked for matches against a reference library of SARS-CoV-2-specific TCRs that had been generated using the MIRA antigen-specificity platform. Breadth was defined as the fraction of unique TCRs that were SARS-CoV-2-associated. Depth was defined as the fraction of total T cells that were SARS-CoV-2-associated. Using the MIRA data, every spike-specific TCR was mapped to the spike region that the TCR reacted to and assigned to either a CD4 or a CD8 class. Log10-transformed breadth and depth values were compared by one-way ANOVA with Sidak's multiple comparisons tests. TCRdb took over this immuneACCESS table, retaining in-frame rearrangements with V and J assigned. Such tables are incomplete; in checked studies, under half of the missing clones stem from an unresolved V gene, and the remainder is unexplained. V, J and clone size derive from that table, while D and trimming were established from the DNA sequence. This sample gives about 130,000 clones in total; 90% of them show up just once. Clones ranked in the top ten supply less than 9% of the sample.

The rearrangement combines TRBV27 with TRBJ2-1; the D element could tentatively be TRBD1 or TRBD2, as 5 bases agree for each. Sample: peripheral blood, taken on day 0 of AZD1222 vaccination. This receptor was taken from an adult in good health. The CDR3 has the sequence CASSLGGPSSNEQFF. The DNA sequence follows: TGTGCCAGCAGTTTAGGGGGACCGAGTTCCAATGAGCAGTTCTTC.